This T cell receptor beta chain came from a study of T cells of healthy individuals. This CDR3 is 14 amino acids long. Germline loops: CDR1 DFQATT, CDR2 SNEGSKA (reference sequence). The J segment lost 16 bases and the V segment lost 0 bases, leaving 11 bases of the junction unmatched. One entry per CDR3 protein results from TCRdb running MiXCR on the 5' RACE reads. Of 100,000 or so distinct CDR3 sequences in the sample, around 17% are singletons; the top ten hold 6.2%. This chain links TRBV20-1 with TRBJ2-1; 11 bases are shared with TRBD2. The source is a human donor in good health. CDR3 bases: TGCAGTGCTAGAGATCTCGTAGCGGGGGGGCCTTTATTCTTC. Its protein is CSARDLVAGGPLFF.